The 26 T cell receptor beta chains below come from one sample, sequenced in a study of cytomegalovirus exposure and HLA in healthy donors. PCR used 60 Vbeta primers and 13 Jbeta primers. The assay was immunoSEQ multiplex PCR, and TCRdb's table has in-frame clones only and misses some. The data contain about 95,000 clones, about 80% of them singletons. Input material: PBMCs. The receptors derive from a man aged 18 to 29 in good health and CMV-seropositive.

This rearrangement joins TRBV7-8 to TRBJ1-1, with D maybe TRBD1 (6 bases). The CDR3 has 13 residues. CDR1 SGHVS and CDR2 FQNEAQ come from the germline V gene. Deletions cut 6 bases from V and 1 base from J, with 9 bases between. The CDR3 nucleotides read TGTGCCAGCAGGCGGACAGAGAACACTGAAGCTTTCTTT. Its protein product is CASRRTENTEAFF.

The chain couples TRBV27 to TRBJ2-4; a weak D match, TRBD1 (6 bases). The CDR3 loop spans 15 amino acids. The V gene's germline CDR1 is MNHEY and CDR2 SMNVEV (reference sequence). The V gene lost 5 bases and the J gene lost 0 bases, with 11 bases spanning the gap. The CDR3 region is CASSPGTLAKNIQYF. Written as DNA, the CDR3 is TGTGCCAGCAGTCCCGGGACACTAGCCAAAAACATTCAGTACTTC.

The count of this clone is one. The J gene is TRBJ2-1, the V gene TRBV28; D gene ambiguous. V gave up 2 bases and J gave up 0 bases, with 8 bases separating them. CDR1 and CDR2 (germline): MDHEN, SYDVKM. The CDR3 sequence is 15 residues long. DNA of the CDR3: TGTGCCAGCAGTTTAGCACGGAGCTCCTACAATGAGCAGTTCTTC. Amino acids: CASSLARSSYNEQFF.

CDR3 sequence reads: CASSTSWQGSSRSGANVLTF. CDR3 DNA: TGCGCCAGCAGCACCTCATGGCAGGGTTCGTCAAGGTCTGGGGCCAACGTCCTGACTTTC. The V call is TRBV4-1, the J call TRBJ2-6, with a weak D call TRBD1 (5 bases). The CDR3 runs 20 residues. Germline-derived CDR1 and CDR2 are MGHRA and YSYEKL. Trimming cost V 5 bases and J 1 base, with 24 bases left between them.

DNA of the CDR3: TGTGCCAGCAGCCAAAGGAGTAGCAGGGGACATGGCTACACCTTC. It encodes CASSQRSSRGHGYTF. The chain links TRBV14 to TRBJ1-2; a weak D match, TRBD1 (6 bases). The CDR3 runs to 15 residues. In germline, CDR1 is SGHDN, CDR2 FVKESK. Trimming stripped 2 bases from V and 6 bases from J, with 16 bases between.

V and J are TRBV5-1 and TRBJ2-4; TRBD2 matches at 12 bases. The germline gives CDR1 SGHRS, CDR2 YFSETQ. The CDR3 has 17 residues. The J segment lost 7 bases and the V segment lost 4 bases, leaving 12 bases of the junction unmatched. The CDR3 reads CASSQTSGGSTGNIQYF. Written as DNA, the CDR3 is TGCGCCAGCAGCCAAACTAGCGGGGGGAGCACGGGGAACATTCAGTACTTC.

J is TRBJ2-5 and V is TRBV27; 9 nucleotides agree with TRBD1. J was trimmed by 4 bases and V by 4 bases; bases with no gene match: 4. CDR3 length: 14 residues. Germline V lookup: CDR1 MNHEY, CDR2 SMNVEV (reference sequence). The DNA for the CDR3 is TGTGCCAGCAGTTATCAGACAGGGGGAGAGACCCAGTACTTC. This encodes CASSYQTGGETQYF.

This clone was counted between two and nine times. The J gene is TRBJ2-5, the V gene TRBV15, with TRBD2 identical over 8 bases. The CDR3 spans 17 residues. The germline V gene encodes CDR1 LNHNV and CDR2 YYDKDF (reference sequence). The V gene end was trimmed by 0 bases and the J gene end by 4 bases; junction bases not matched to a gene: 10. CDR3 coding DNA: TGTGCCACCAGCAGAGATAAGGGACTAGGGGGAGCAGAGACCCAGTACTTC. Translated: CATSRDKGLGGAETQYF.

J is TRBJ2-2 and V is TRBV4-1; D call uncertain. The CDR3 runs 14 residues. Germline V CDR1 and CDR2: MGHRA, YSYEKL. V was cut by 1 base and J by 2 bases, with 5 bases left in between. CDR3 loop: CASSQVRNTGELFF. The CDR3 nucleotides are TGCGCCAGCAGCCAAGTCAGAAACACCGGGGAGCTGTTTTTT.

This rearrangement joins TRBV6-4 to TRBJ2-2, with 9 bases fitting TRBD2. The CDR3 runs 15 residues. Germline V gene data show CDR1 as MRHNA and CDR2 as SNTAGT. V gave up 3 bases and J gave up 3 bases; unmatched junction bases: 2. The CDR3 DNA is TGTGCCAGCAGTGAGCTAGCGGGGTACACCGGGGAGCTGTTTTTT. Protein sequence: CASSELAGYTGELFF.

V and J are TRBV19 and TRBJ2-4; 8 nucleotides line up with TRBD2. This CDR3 region has 19 residues. J lost 2 bases, V lost 4 bases, and 16 bases had no gene match. Germline V gene data show CDR1 as LNHDA and CDR2 as SQIVND (reference sequence). The CDR3 bases are TGTGCCAGTAGTAAACCGGGACTAGGGTTTGATTATTCCAAAAACATTCAGTACTTC. Its translation is CASSKPGLGFDYSKNIQYF.

This clone has more than one count but fewer than ten. CDR3 protein: CASSGTGGSEAFF. The CDR3 DNA sequence: TGTGCCAGTAGTGGAACAGGGGGCAGTGAAGCTTTCTTT. The J gene is TRBJ1-1, the V gene TRBV19; TRBD1 agrees at 9 bases. This CDR3 is built from 13 residues. With 5 bases clipped from V and 7 bases from J, the junction kept 5 bases outside the gene matches. Germline V CDR1 and CDR2: LNHDA, SQIVND (reference sequence).

This clone was counted only a few times. J is TRBJ2-7 and V is TRBV5-1, with TRBD2 identical over 10 bases. Germline CDR1 is SGHRS and CDR2 is YFSETQ. The CDR3 covers 15 residues. V shed 4 bases and J 0 bases; nucleotides not matched to a gene: 4. The CDR3 spells CASSIAGGLSYEQYF. The CDR3 nucleotides read TGCGCCAGCAGCATAGCGGGGGGCCTCTCCTACGAGCAGTACTTC.

The chain links TRBV27 to TRBJ2-1; possibly TRBD1 for D (6 bases). The CDR3 is 15 residues long. Trimming removed 3 bases at V and 7 bases at J, with 16 bases between. CDR1 MNHEY and CDR2 SMNVEV come from the germline V gene (reference sequence). The CDR3 nucleotides are TGTGCCAGCAGTTTTCTGGGGGCGGCCCCTAATGAGCAGTTCTTC. Its protein product is CASSFLGAAPNEQFF.

CDR3 region: CASRREGAGNTIYF. In DNA form, the CDR3 reads TGTGCCAGCAGGAGAGAGGGGGCTGGAAACACCATATATTTT. V is TRBV6-1 and J is TRBJ1-3; weak D call: TRBD1 (6 bases). The CDR3 covers 14 residues. Trimming removed 6 bases at V and 2 bases at J, with 11 bases between. Per the germline V gene, CDR1 is MNHNS and CDR2 is SASEGT.

The chain couples TRBV19 to TRBJ2-7, with a possible D match to TRBD2 (6 bases). Trimming removed 1 base from V and 0 bases from J, with 10 bases in between. Germline loops: CDR1 LNHDA, CDR2 SQIVND (reference sequence). The CDR3 length is 15 residues. Here the CDR3 DNA reads TGTGCCAGTAGTATAGGCGGGACGGTCTCCTACGAGCAGTACTTC. This sequence encodes CASSIGGTVSYEQYF.

As concerns this clone: The same CDR3 is also encoded by other DNA sequences in this sample. The DNA of the CDR3 is TGTGCCAGCAGATCCCTCGGGGAAAAACTGTTTTTT. It yields the protein CASRSLGEKLFF. The J gene is TRBJ1-4, the V gene TRBV5-8; D remains unclear. Trimming removed 5 bases from V and 8 bases from J, with 10 bases in between. The CDR3 contains 12 residues. Germline CDR1 is SGHTS and CDR2 is YDEGEE.

The V and J genes are TRBV11-3 and TRBJ2-7; 7 bases are shared with TRBD1. Per the germline V gene, CDR1 is SGHNT and CDR2 is YENEEA. The J segment lost 5 bases and the V segment lost 5 bases, leaving 6 bases of the junction unmatched. This CDR3 comprises 13 residues. DNA for the CDR3: TGTGCCAGCAGCCCGGGGACAGCTAACGAGCAGTACTTC. Protein sequence: CASSPGTANEQYF.

The chain links TRBV5-1 to TRBJ1-5, with D unresolved. The CDR3 consists of 16 residues. Germline V CDR1 and CDR2: SGHRS, YFSETQ. V was pared by 0 bases and J by 3 bases, with 13 bases between. CDR3 sequence (DNA): TGCGCCAGCAGCTTGGGTCTGAGGGTTAACAATCAGCCCCAGCATTTT. It encodes CASSLGLRVNNQPQHF.

The chain uses TRBV30 and TRBJ2-3; possibly TRBD2 for D (7 bases). V was cut by 4 bases and J by 4 bases, with 18 bases left in between. The germline V gene has CDR1 GTSNPN and CDR2 SVGIG (reference sequence). The CDR3 has 15 amino acids. The CDR3 is CAWMRGPLLADTQYF. The DNA of the CDR3 is TGTGCCTGGATGCGGGGGCCCCTTCTCGCAGATACGCAGTATTTT.

The chain uses TRBV10-1 and TRBJ1-2; unclear D gene. From germline, CDR1 is WNHNN and CDR2 SYGVQD (reference sequence). This CDR3 is built from 13 residues. Trimming removed 0 bases from V and 2 bases from J, with 4 bases in between. The CDR3 loop is CASSESGNYGYTF. In DNA, the CDR3 is TGCGCCAGCAGTGAGTCCGGGAACTATGGCTACACCTTC.

The rearrangement uses TRBV7-8 and TRBJ2-5; D ambiguous. Germline V lookup: CDR1 SGHVS, CDR2 FQNEAQ. Trimming removed 5 bases from V and 7 bases from J, with 8 bases in between. This CDR3 is built from 11 residues. The CDR3 nucleotides read TGTGCCAGCAGCCCCGCCGGGACCCAGTACTTC. Protein: CASSPAGTQYF.

The chain recombines TRBV28 with TRBJ1-2; D is ambiguous. The germline V gene has CDR1 MDHEN and CDR2 SYDVKM. The CDR3 covers 11 residues. The V end lost 1 base, the J end lost 10 bases, and 7 bases lay between the germline ends. CDR3 sequence: CASSLSAVYTF. CDR3 bases: TGTGCCAGCAGTTTATCCGCGGTCTACACCTTC.

With respect to this clone: An end of the junction does not agree with germline; a read error may underlie this. The chain links TRBV6-5 to TRBJ1-2; D remains ambiguous. The CDR3 is made up of 12 amino acids. CDR1 is MNHEY, CDR2 SVGAGI, per germline. The CDR3 here is CASSSENYGYPF. In DNA, the CDR3 is TGTGCCAGCAGTTCAGAAAACTATGGCTACCCCTTC.

The rearrangement joins TRBV19 to TRBJ1-5, with TRBD1 matching over 7 bases. Germline V CDR1 and CDR2: LNHDA, SQIVND (reference sequence). The CDR3 extends over 15 amino acids. Trimming cost V 2 bases and J 5 bases; bases outside gene matches: 6. This CDR3 reads CASSINRQGYQPQHF. CDR3 sequence (DNA): TGTGCCAGTAGTATAAATAGACAGGGTTATCAGCCCCAGCATTTT.

The chain is built from TRBV6-6 and TRBJ1-5; 7 bases line up with TRBD1. The CDR3 totals 14 residues. V dropped 7 bases and J dropped 4; count of bases not matched to a gene: 7. CDR1 MNHNY and CDR2 SVGAGI come from the germline V gene (reference sequence). The CDR3 coding sequence is TGTGCCAGCACTCGACAGGGCCCAAATCAGCCCCAGCATTTT. Translating gives CASTRQGPNQPQHF.